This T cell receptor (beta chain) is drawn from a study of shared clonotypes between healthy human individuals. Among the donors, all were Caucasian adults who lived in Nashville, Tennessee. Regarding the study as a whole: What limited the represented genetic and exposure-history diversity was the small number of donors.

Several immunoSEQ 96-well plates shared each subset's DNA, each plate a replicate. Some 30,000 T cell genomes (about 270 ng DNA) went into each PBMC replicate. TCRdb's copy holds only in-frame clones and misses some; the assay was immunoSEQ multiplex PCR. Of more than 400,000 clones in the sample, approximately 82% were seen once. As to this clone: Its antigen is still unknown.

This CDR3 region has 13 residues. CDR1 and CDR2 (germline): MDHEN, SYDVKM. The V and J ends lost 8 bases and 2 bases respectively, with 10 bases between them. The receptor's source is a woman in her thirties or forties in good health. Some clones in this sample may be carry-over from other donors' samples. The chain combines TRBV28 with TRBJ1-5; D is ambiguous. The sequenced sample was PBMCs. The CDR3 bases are TGTGCCAGCGACCCGGGCGGCAATCAGCCCCAGCATTTT. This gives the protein CASDPGGNQPQHF.